This record concerns one TCR beta chain sequence. No antigen is known for it. The record has no base qualities; no much larger clone is one base away. The library was obtained by the immunoSEQ multiplex PCR assay. What TCRdb holds here is the immuneACCESS table cut down to in-frame rearrangements. Part of the clones is not present; checked against another copy, under half of the missing clones reflect an unresolved V gene, and the others are unexplained. The sample profile shows approximately 89,000 clones; 94% of them were found once. The ten most abundant clones make up 0.24% of the sample. V was cut back by 6 bases and J by 5 bases, leaving a gap of 4 bases between them. Including cysteine and phenylalanine, the CDR3 has 10 amino acids. Left in the record is the CDR3 DNA by itself, 30 bases read in frame from the first base. CDR1 and CDR2, looked up from the germline V gene, are LGHNT and FRNRAP.

The data are from a study of technical replicates of blood from several donors (TCRdb year 2017). The TCR comes from a human donor in good health. The rearrangement joined TRBV12-5 to TRBJ2-5, with no D gene named confidently. The material sequenced was T cells isolated from PBMCs. The encoded CDR3 is CASGGETQYF. In nucleotides, the sequence is TGTGCTAGTGGGGGCGAGACCCAGTACTTC.